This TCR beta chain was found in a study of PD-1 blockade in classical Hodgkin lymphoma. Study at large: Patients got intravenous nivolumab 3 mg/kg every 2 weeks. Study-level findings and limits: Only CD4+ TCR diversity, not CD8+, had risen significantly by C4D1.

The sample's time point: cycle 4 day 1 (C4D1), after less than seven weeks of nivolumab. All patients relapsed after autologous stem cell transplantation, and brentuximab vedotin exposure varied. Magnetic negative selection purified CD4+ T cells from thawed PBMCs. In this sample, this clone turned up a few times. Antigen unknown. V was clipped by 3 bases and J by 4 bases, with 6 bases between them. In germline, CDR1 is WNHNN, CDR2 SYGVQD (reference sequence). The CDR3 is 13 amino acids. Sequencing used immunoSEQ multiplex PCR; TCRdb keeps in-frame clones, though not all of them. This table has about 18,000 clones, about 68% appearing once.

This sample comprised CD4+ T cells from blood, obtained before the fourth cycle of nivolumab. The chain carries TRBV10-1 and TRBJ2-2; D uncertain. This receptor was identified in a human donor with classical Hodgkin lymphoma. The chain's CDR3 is CASSDALTGELFF. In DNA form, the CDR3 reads TGCGCCAGCAGTGATGCCCTCACCGGGGAGCTGTTTTTT.